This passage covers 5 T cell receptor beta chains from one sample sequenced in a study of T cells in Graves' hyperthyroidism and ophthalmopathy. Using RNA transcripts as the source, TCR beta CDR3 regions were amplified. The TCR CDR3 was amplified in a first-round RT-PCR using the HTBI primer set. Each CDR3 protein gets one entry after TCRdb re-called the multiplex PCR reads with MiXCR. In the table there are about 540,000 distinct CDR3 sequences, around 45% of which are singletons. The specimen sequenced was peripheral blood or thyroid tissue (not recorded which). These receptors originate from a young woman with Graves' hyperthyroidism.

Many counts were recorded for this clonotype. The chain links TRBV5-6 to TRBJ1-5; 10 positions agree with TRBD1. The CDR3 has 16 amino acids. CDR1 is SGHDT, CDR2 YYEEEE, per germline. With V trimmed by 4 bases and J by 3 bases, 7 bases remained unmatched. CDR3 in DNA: TGTGCCAGCAGCGGGGCCGGGACAGGGGACAATCAGCCCCAGCATTTT. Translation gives CASSGAGTGDNQPQHF.

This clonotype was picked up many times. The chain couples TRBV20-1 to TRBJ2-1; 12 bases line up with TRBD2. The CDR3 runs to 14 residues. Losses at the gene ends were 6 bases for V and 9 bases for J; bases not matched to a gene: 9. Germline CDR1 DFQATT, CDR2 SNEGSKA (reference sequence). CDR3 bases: TGCAGTGCACGGACTAGCGGGAACCGGGGTGAGCAGTTCTTC. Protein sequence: CSARTSGNRGEQFF.

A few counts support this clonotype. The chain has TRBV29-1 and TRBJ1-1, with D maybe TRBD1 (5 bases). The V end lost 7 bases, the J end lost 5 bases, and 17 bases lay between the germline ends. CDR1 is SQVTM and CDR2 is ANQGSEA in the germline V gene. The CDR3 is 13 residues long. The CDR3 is CSARPGGGTEAFF. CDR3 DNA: TGCAGCGCCCGGCCTGGGGGTGGGACTGAAGCTTTCTTT. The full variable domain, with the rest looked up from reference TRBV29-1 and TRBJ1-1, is SAVISQKPSRDICQRGTSLTIQCQVDSQVTMMFWYRQQPGQSLTLIATANQGSEATYESGFVIDKFPISRPNLTFSTLTVSNMSPEDSSIYLCSARPGGGTEAFFGQGTRLTVV.

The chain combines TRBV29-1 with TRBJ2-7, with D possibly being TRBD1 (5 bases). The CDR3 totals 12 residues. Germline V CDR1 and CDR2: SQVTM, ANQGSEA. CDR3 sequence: CQLTRQSYEQYF. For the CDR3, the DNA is TGCCAGCTCACCCGACAGTCCTACGAGCAGTACTTC.

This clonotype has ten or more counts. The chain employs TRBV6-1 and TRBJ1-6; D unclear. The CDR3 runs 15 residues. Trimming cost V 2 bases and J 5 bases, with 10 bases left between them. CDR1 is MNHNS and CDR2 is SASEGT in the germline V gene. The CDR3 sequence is CASSETTADNSPLHF. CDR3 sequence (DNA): TGTGCCAGCAGTGAAACCACAGCCGATAATTCACCCCTCCACTTT.